The 29 T cell receptor beta chains below all came from one sample that was sequenced in a study of blood T cell repertoires in COVID-19. Repertoires were generated with immunoSEQ multiplex PCR, while TCRdb's copy carries only in-frame clones and drops some. The repertoire consists of some 320,000 clones, with about 87% occurring once and the leading ten covering about 7%. Sequencing was carried out using peripheral blood. The origin of the receptors is a woman aged 25 to 39 who had recovered from COVID-19.

This clone was detected once. V is TRBV3-1 (or the pseudogene TRBV3-2) and J is TRBJ2-5; no clear D gene. Trimming cost V 5 bases and J 2 bases, with 12 bases left between them. Germline CDR1 reads LGHDT; CDR2 reads YNNKEL (reference sequence). The CDR3 is 14 residues long. CDR3 bases: TGTGCCAGCAGCAAAAGCGTCCAGCAAGAGACCCAGTACTTC. This encodes CASSKSVQQETQYF.

This clone was recorded only once. The chain recombines TRBV18 with TRBJ1-1, with D tentatively TRBD1 (6 bases). Germline CDR1 is KGHSH and CDR2 is LQKENI. Between the trimmed V and J ends, which lost 2 bases and 5 bases, there was a span of 18 bases. CDR3 length: 16 amino acids. CDR3: CASSPETGLDTTEAFF. CDR3 in DNA: TGTGCCAGCTCACCAGAGACAGGCCTCGACACGACTGAAGCTTTCTTT. Variable domain in full (rest from reference TRBV18 and TRBJ1-1): NAGVMQNPRHLVRRRGQEARLRCSPMKGHSHVYWYRQLPEEGLKFMVYLQKENIIDESGMPKERFSAEFPKEGPSILRIQQVVRGDSAAYFCASSPETGLDTTEAFFGQGTRLTVV.

The chain uses TRBV7-6 and TRBJ1-3; possibly TRBD1 for D (6 bases). Germline CDR1 is SGHVS and CDR2 is FNYEAQ. V lost 5 bases and J 4 bases, leaving 15 bases between the germline ends. The CDR3 spans 15 residues. CDR3 DNA sequence: TGTGCCAGCAGCAGACAGGATTTAGGGGGAAACACCATATATTTT. Translating gives CASSRQDLGGNTIYF.

The chain is built from TRBV2 and TRBJ1-1; D uncertain. The germline CDR1 and CDR2 sequences are SNHLY and FYNNEI. Trimming took 4 bases from V and 1 from J, leaving 13 bases between them. CDR3 length: 15 residues. This CDR3 reads CASSAAAPQNTEAFF. CDR3 bases: TGTGCCAGCAGTGCGGCAGCGCCTCAGAACACTGAAGCTTTCTTT.

The sample holds one count of this clone. The rearrangement links TRBV3-1 (or the pseudogene TRBV3-2) to TRBJ1-4; 8 bases match TRBD1. The CDR3 runs 16 residues. The germline gives CDR1 LGHDT, CDR2 YNNKEL (reference sequence). V was clipped by 4 bases and J by 8 bases; unmatched bases: 12. CDR3 sequence: CASSPTPGGGGEKLFF. The CDR3 region has the DNA TGTGCCAGCAGCCCCACTCCAGGGGGCGGGGGCGAAAAACTGTTTTTT.

This clone was picked up one time. The chain employs TRBV4-2 and TRBJ2-1; D is perhaps TRBD2 (6 bases). This CDR3 has 16 amino acids. The V end was cut by 1 base, the J end by 0 bases, with 10 bases between. Germline V CDR1 and CDR2: LGHNA, YNFKEQ. CDR3 nucleotide sequence: TGTGCCAGCAGCCAAGGGAACGGGGGCTCCTACAATGAGCAGTTCTTC. Translated, it gives CASSQGNGGSYNEQFF.

The chain carries TRBV4-1 and TRBJ1-5, with 10 bases identical to TRBD1. V gave up 3 bases and J gave up 6 bases; unmatched junction bases: 17. CDR1 and CDR2 (germline): MGHRA, YSYEKL. The CDR3 covers 19 residues. The CDR3, as DNA: TGCGCCAGCAGCCAGACTCCCGAACAGACAGGGGGCTTAATTCAGCCCCAGCATTTT. Translation gives CASSQTPEQTGGLIQPQHF.

The rearrangement joins TRBV6-1 to TRBJ2-1, with TRBD1 as a possible D gene (6 bases). Germline CDR1 and CDR2: MNHNS and SASEGT. CDR3 length: 14 residues. Trimming cost V 0 bases and J 9 bases, with 12 bases left between them. CDR3 loop: CASSEAGHVGEQFF. The CDR3 DNA sequence: TGTGCCAGCAGTGAAGCGGGACACGTGGGTGAGCAGTTCTTC.

J is TRBJ2-1 and V is TRBV29-1; 7 positions match TRBD2. The CDR3 length is 16 residues. Germline V gene data show CDR1 as SQVTM and CDR2 as ANQGSEA. V was pared by 5 bases and J by 0 bases, with 10 bases of the junction left unmatched. CDR3 in amino acids: CSVRHAGVSSYNEQFF. The CDR3, as DNA: TGCAGCGTTAGACACGCGGGGGTGAGCTCCTACAATGAGCAGTTCTTC.

J is TRBJ1-4 and V is TRBV19, with a possible D match to TRBD1 (6 bases). The CDR3 consists of 14 residues. The V gene's germline CDR1 is LNHDA and CDR2 SQIVND (reference sequence). V was trimmed by 7 bases and J by 5 bases, leaving 14 bases between them. The CDR3 region is CASMGDTQNEKLFF. The CDR3 DNA sequence: TGTGCCAGTATGGGGGACACCCAGAATGAAAAACTGTTTTTT. Full variable domain (rest looked up from reference TRBV19 and TRBJ1-4): DGGITQSPKYLFRKEGQNVTLSCEQNLNHDAMYWYRQDPGQGLRLIYYSQIVNDFQKGDIAEGYSVSREKKESFPLTVTSAQKNPTAFYLCASMGDTQNEKLFFGSGTQLSVL.

In its sample, this clone was seen a few times. The chain employs TRBV25-1 and TRBJ2-1, with 9 bases aligning to TRBD2. Unmatched junction bases numbered 6, after V lost 3 bases and J lost 6 bases. CDR3 length: 15 residues. CDR1 is MGHDK, CDR2 SYGVNS, per germline. CDR3 protein: CASSDIAGAVNEQFF. DNA for the CDR3: TGTGCCAGCAGTGATATAGCGGGGGCCGTCAATGAGCAGTTCTTC.

This clone was seen once. CDR3 sequence: CSVEGGDYGYTF. The CDR3 coding sequence is TGCAGCGTTGAGGGGGGGGACTATGGCTACACCTTC. V usage is TRBV29-1 and J usage is TRBJ1-2, with D possibly being TRBD1 (5 bases). V was pared by 3 bases and J by 3 bases, with 8 bases between. The CDR3 covers 12 residues. Germline values: CDR1 SQVTM, CDR2 ANQGSEA.

The gene calls are TRBV5-1 and TRBJ1-1, with TRBD1 identical over 10 bases. CDR3 length equals 18 residues. From germline, CDR1 is SGHRS and CDR2 YFSETQ. With 0 bases clipped from V and 1 base from J, the junction kept 9 bases outside the gene matches. DNA for the CDR3: TGCGCCAGCAGCTTGGGGCTGGGACAGGGGTTTCCGAACACTGAAGCTTTCTTT. Translated, it gives CASSLGLGQGFPNTEAFF.

The rearrangement links TRBV29-1 to TRBJ1-1; D remains unclear. Germline lookup yields CDR1 SQVTM and CDR2 ANQGSEA. Trimming took 7 bases from V and 3 from J, leaving 15 bases between them. CDR3 length equals 13 residues. CDR3: CSADPRGDTEAFF. The CDR3 region has the DNA TGCAGCGCAGATCCAAGAGGAGACACTGAAGCTTTCTTT.

This rearrangement joins TRBV5-4 to TRBJ1-1; weak D call: TRBD1 (5 bases). The V gene's germline CDR1 is SGHNT and CDR2 YYREEE (reference sequence). Between the trimmed V and J ends, which lost 3 bases and 4 bases, there was a span of 19 bases. The CDR3 sequence is 16 residues long. Here the CDR3 DNA reads TGTGCCAGCAGCTGGGGGGTTGGGGCCGGCGGCACTGAAGCTTTCTTT. Amino acid sequence: CASSWGVGAGGTEAFF.

This clone was found once. J is TRBJ1-4 and V is TRBV5-1; 9 positions agree with TRBD1. The trim removed 4 bases at V and 6 bases at J, leaving 13 bases unmatched. This CDR3 is 17 amino acids long. Germline V gene data show CDR1 as SGHRS and CDR2 as YFSETQ. Here the CDR3 reads CASSPSPGQGSHEKLFF. The CDR3 DNA follows: TGCGCCAGCAGCCCGTCCCCGGGACAGGGTTCCCATGAAAAACTGTTTTTT.

The rearrangement uses TRBV28 and TRBJ1-5; perhaps TRBD1 as D (5 bases). Germline CDR1 reads MDHEN; CDR2 reads SYDVKM. The CDR3 has 18 amino acids. V gave up 6 bases and J gave up 5 bases, with 26 bases separating them. DNA for the CDR3: TGTGCCAGCAGCCCACGAAACTACAAAAATCGACAGTATCAGCCCCAGCATTTT. This codes for CASSPRNYKNRQYQPQHF.

The rearrangement uses TRBV11-3 and TRBJ2-1; TRBD1 might be the D (5 bases). V was trimmed by 1 base and J by 1 base, leaving 8 bases between them. CDR3 length equals 15 residues. The germline V gene encodes CDR1 SGHNT and CDR2 YENEEA. The CDR3 loop is CASSLGQGSYNEQFF. The CDR3 DNA follows: TGTGCCAGCAGCTTAGGTCAGGGTTCCTACAATGAGCAGTTCTTC.

V and J are TRBV5-5 and TRBJ2-3; TRBD1 is a possible D gene (6 bases). V lost 2 bases and J lost 3, with 13 bases in between. Per the germline V gene, CDR1 is SGHKS and CDR2 is YYEKEE (reference sequence). CDR3 length: 15 amino acids. The CDR3 spells CASSLWTDGTDTQYF. The CDR3 DNA sequence: TGTGCCAGCAGCTTATGGACAGATGGGACAGATACGCAGTATTTT.

This clone is a singleton in its sample. The chain recombines TRBV7-8 with TRBJ2-1, with a possible D match to TRBD1 (6 bases). V lost 8 bases to trimming and J lost 0 bases, with 11 bases between them. The length of the CDR3 is 14 residues. Per germline, CDR1 SGHVS and CDR2 FQNEAQ. The DNA of the CDR3 is TGTGCCAGCGAAAGGGGGAGCTCCTACAATGAGCAGTTCTTC. Encoded protein: CASERGSSYNEQFF.

J is TRBJ1-3 and V is TRBV7-9; 10 nucleotides align to TRBD1. The junction had 5 bases not matched to a gene; V was cut back by 5 bases and J by 7 bases. CDR1 and CDR2 from the germline V gene are SEHNR and FQNEAQ (reference sequence). CDR3 length: 14 residues. CDR3 coding DNA: TGTGCCAGCAGCATTCCGGGACAGGGGAACACCATATATTTT. This translates into CASSIPGQGNTIYF.

This rearrangement joins TRBV5-4 to TRBJ2-5, with 7 bases matching TRBD1. Trimming cost V 0 bases and J 5 bases; bases outside gene matches: 13. The V gene's germline CDR1 is SGHNT and CDR2 YYREEE (reference sequence). The CDR3 is made up of 17 amino acids. The CDR3, as DNA: TGTGCCAGCAGCTTGGGGGGTGCCACAGGGGCGCGGGAGACCCAGTACTTC. Residues: CASSLGGATGARETQYF.

Details on this clone: At the DNA level, this CDR3 is encoded by other sequences in the same sample as well. The chain joins TRBV2 to TRBJ1-5, with TRBD1 matching 8 bases. The CDR3 loop spans 13 amino acids. Germline trimming cut 6 bases from V and 5 bases from J; bases unmatched to any gene: 3. Germline CDR1 is SNHLY and CDR2 is FYNNEI. The DNA of the CDR3 is TGTGCCAGCAGGGGGACAGGAGATCAGCCCCAGCATTTT. Translation: CASRGTGDQPQHF.

The chain employs TRBV5-1 and TRBJ2-3; 10 bases are shared with TRBD2. This CDR3 has 16 residues. Germline-derived CDR1 and CDR2 are SGHRS and YFSETQ. V trimming: 4 bases; J trimming: 4 bases; junction bases outside the gene matches: 9. CDR3 sequence reads: CASSRYSGGPSDTQYF. The CDR3 DNA reads as TGCGCCAGCAGCCGTTATAGCGGGGGGCCCTCAGATACGCAGTATTTT.

The V and J genes are TRBV27 and TRBJ2-7, with D unresolved. Trimming removed 6 bases from V and 2 bases from J, with 29 bases in between. The CDR3 sequence is 19 residues long. CDR1 and CDR2 from the germline V gene are MNHEY and SMNVEV (reference sequence). CDR3 nucleotide sequence: TGTGCCAGCAGCCCTAAAACCCGGAGCTCGACTTTCTCCGCCTACGAGCAGTACTTC. It is translated as CASSPKTRSSTFSAYEQYF.

The gene calls are TRBV19 and TRBJ1-5; 9 nucleotides agree with TRBD1. CDR1 is LNHDA, CDR2 SQIVND, per germline (reference sequence). After removal of 5 bases from V and 5 bases from J, the junction contained 10 bases not matched to a gene. This CDR3 is 16 amino acids long. CDR3 in DNA: TGTGCCAGTAGTCTCCGGACAGGGGTCTGGTATCAGCCCCAGCATTTT. It translates to CASSLRTGVWYQPQHF.

This sequence joins TRBV7-2 and TRBJ2-1; D possibly corresponds to TRBD2 (7 bases). CDR3 length: 15 amino acids. Germline V gene lookup returns CDR1 SGHTA and CDR2 FQGNSA. V gave up 3 bases and J gave up 5 bases, with 14 bases separating them. The CDR3 loop is CASSFSGGGDNEQFF. Here the CDR3 DNA reads TGTGCCAGCAGCTTTTCCGGCGGGGGCGACAATGAGCAGTTCTTC.

V usage is TRBV10-3 and J usage is TRBJ1-3, with TRBD1 identical over 9 bases. Germline CDR1 ENHRY, CDR2 SYGVKD. V dropped 10 bases and J dropped 8; count of bases not matched to a gene: 18. This CDR3 region has 16 residues. CDR3 nucleotide sequence: TGTGCCACGAGACTTCAAAACAGGGGGCAGGGGGACACCATATATTTT. Translating gives CATRLQNRGQGDTIYF.

This chain uses TRBV5-1 with TRBJ2-3, with TRBD2 identical over 7 bases. With V trimmed by 4 bases and J by 0 bases, 8 bases remained unmatched. Looked up from germline, CDR1 is SGHRS and CDR2 is YFSETQ. This CDR3 is 16 amino acids long. The CDR3 loop is CASSPRTRGSTDTQYF. CDR3 nucleotides: TGCGCCAGCAGCCCCAGGACTAGGGGTAGCACAGATACGCAGTATTTT. Complete variable domain (other parts from reference TRBV5-1 and TRBJ2-3): KAGVTQTPRYLIKTRGQQVTLSCSPISGHRSVSWYQQTPGQGLQFLFEYFSETQRNKGNFPGRFSGRQFSNSRSEMNVSTLELGDSALYLCASSPRTRGSTDTQYFGPGTRLTVL.